The present TCR beta chain was sequenced within a study of T cell responses to AZD1222 COVID-19 vaccine. Assay used: immunoSEQ multiplex PCR; TCRdb lists only in-frame clones, some missing. The repertoire holds over 85,000 clones, with 88% as singletons. Overall study findings and caveats: Possibly, clonal diversity was underestimated; donors were largely white British and included more females. A rise in Spike-specific TCR breadth and depth followed two AZD1222 doses.

This clone appeared a few times. The antigen remains undetermined. The receptor was isolated from an adult who received the AZD1222 COVID-19 vaccine. The material sequenced was peripheral blood, taken 28 days after the second AZD1222 dose.

DNA of the CDR3: TGTGCCAGCAGGTTCAGGGGGCGAACTGAAGCTTTCTTT. Residues: CASRFRGRTEAFF. This chain uses TRBV6-5 with TRBJ1-1, with TRBD1 matching 8 bases. Trimming took 6 bases from V and 5 from J; bases not matched to a gene: 5. The germline V gene encodes CDR1 MNHEY and CDR2 SVGAGI. There are 13 residues in the CDR3.